The text below deals with one T cell receptor (beta chain). This sample was included in a study of T cell changes during pregnancy in multiple sclerosis. V lost 0 bases, J lost 6 bases, and 14 bases lay in between. The CDR3 is 15 residues long. Per germline, CDR1 SGHNT and CDR2 YYREEE (reference sequence). TCRdb's copy holds only in-frame clones and misses some; the assay was immunoSEQ multiplex PCR. The sample shows 130,000 or so clones, 90% to 96% of them seen only once. The origin of this receptor is a female donor with multiple sclerosis, enrolled in a pregnancy study. This chain joins TRBV5-4 and TRBJ2-3; possible D gene TRBD1, 6 bases. The source was peripheral blood, collected after pregnancy. This CDR3 is CASSLGGRVEDTQYF. The CDR3 region has the DNA TGTGCCAGCAGCTTGGGGGGGCGAGTAGAGGATACGCAGTATTTT.